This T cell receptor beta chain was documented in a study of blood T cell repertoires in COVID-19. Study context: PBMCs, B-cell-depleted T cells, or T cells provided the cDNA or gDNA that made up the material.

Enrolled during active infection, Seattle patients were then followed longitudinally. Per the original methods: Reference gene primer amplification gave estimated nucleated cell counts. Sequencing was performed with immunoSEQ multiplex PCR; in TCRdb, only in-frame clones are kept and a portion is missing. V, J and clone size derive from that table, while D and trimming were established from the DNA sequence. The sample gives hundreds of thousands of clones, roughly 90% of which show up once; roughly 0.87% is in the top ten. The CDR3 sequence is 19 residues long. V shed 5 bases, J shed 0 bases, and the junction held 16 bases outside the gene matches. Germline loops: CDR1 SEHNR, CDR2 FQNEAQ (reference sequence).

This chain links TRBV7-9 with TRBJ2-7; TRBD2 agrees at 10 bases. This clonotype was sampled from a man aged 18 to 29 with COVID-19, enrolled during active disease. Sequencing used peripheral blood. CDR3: CASSTRGPGGLALSYEQYF. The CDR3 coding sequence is TGTGCCAGCAGCACGAGGGGGCCGGGGGGACTAGCGCTCTCCTACGAGCAGTACTTC.